The T cell receptor (beta chain) described here comes from a study of T cell responses to AZD1222 COVID-19 vaccine. Clones were sequenced by immunoSEQ multiplex PCR, and TCRdb holds only the in-frame ones, with some missing. This table holds 97,000 or so clones, about nine tenths found once. Worth noting for this clone: What it recognizes is unknown.

Study outcomes and limitations: Donors were largely white British and mainly female; clonal diversity was possibly underestimated.

Germline assignment: CDR1 SQVTM and CDR2 ANQGSEA. This CDR3 region has 13 residues. V dropped 1 base and J dropped 4 bases, with 10 bases sitting between them. The sample in question was peripheral blood, obtained 28 days after the second AZD1222 dose. This clonotype was obtained from an adult who received the AZD1222 COVID-19 vaccine. This sequence joins TRBV29-1 and TRBJ1-1; D is perhaps TRBD1 (5 bases). CDR3 region: CSVEARGVTEAFF. In nucleotides, the CDR3 is TGCAGCGTTGAAGCTAGAGGGGTCACTGAAGCTTTCTTT.